Reported below is one T cell receptor beta chain. This clonotype was seen more than once but under ten times. No cognate antigen has been identified for it. No base qualities exist here, and no much larger clone lies one base off it. In light of the paper, this sample's treatment or condition label describes: allogeneic hematopoietic cell transplantation with graft depleted of TCRalphabeta T cells and CD19 B cells. TCRalphabeta/CD19-depleted allogeneic hematopoietic cell grafts were given to the transplant recipients, all of whom were children. The data were taken from a study of T-cell reconstitution after alpha-beta-depleted transplantation in children (dated by TCRdb to the mid-2010s). Concerning the study at large: Using TCR repertoire profiling, the study followed T-cell immune reconstitution in a quantitative way in children after TCRalphabeta/CD19-depleted allogeneic hematopoietic cell transplantation. Overall study outcomes, separate from this receptor: The high TCRbeta diversity at day 60 in some patients was ascribed to recipient T cells and intrathymic progenitors that had survived conditioning. About two months after transplant, the apparently early recovery of alphabetaT-cell counts reportedly depended on just several hundred clones that had expanded rapidly and came from non-depleted graft cells. Over the following months the frequencies of hyperexpanded clones went down, and after one year T-cell counts and TCRbeta diversity were mostly credited to newly produced T cells.

Receptor libraries were prepared by PCR. Instrument on record: Illumina HiSeq 2500. Molecular barcoding was employed in the preparation of TCR libraries, with unique molecular identifiers being used to normalize TCRbeta repertoire quantification. Clones were called with MiXCR by TCRdb after fastp trimmed the public reads at Q25, and only in-frame beta chains were retained. Identical CDR3 protein sequences are pooled into one entry, listed with their most common genes and DNA. The sample profile shows some 600,000 distinct CDR3 sequences; 13% of them were found once. The top ten clonotypes cover around 2.2% of the sample. V has 1 base trimmed and J has 9 bases trimmed; junction bases matching no gene number 10. From a lookup of the germline V gene, CDR1 and CDR2 are MNHNS and SASEGT. Taken from cysteine to phenylalanine, the CDR3 has 16 residues. Of all the DNA, just the CDR3 is kept, 48 bases in frame from base 1.

The chain is encoded by TRBV6-1 joined to TRBJ2-1; the central 9 bases match TRBD2. The specimen comprised PBMCs, mostly from graft donor cells, sampled 360 days after TCRalphabeta/CD19-depleted stem cell transplant. This receptor was identified in a male patient between 10 and 17 years old who had a stem cell transplant for acute myeloid leukemia, so the T cells may come from the graft donor. The CDR3 has the sequence CASSEGWVAGATEQFF. The DNA is TGTGCCAGCAGTGAAGGGTGGGTAGCGGGAGCCACTGAGCAGTTCTTC.